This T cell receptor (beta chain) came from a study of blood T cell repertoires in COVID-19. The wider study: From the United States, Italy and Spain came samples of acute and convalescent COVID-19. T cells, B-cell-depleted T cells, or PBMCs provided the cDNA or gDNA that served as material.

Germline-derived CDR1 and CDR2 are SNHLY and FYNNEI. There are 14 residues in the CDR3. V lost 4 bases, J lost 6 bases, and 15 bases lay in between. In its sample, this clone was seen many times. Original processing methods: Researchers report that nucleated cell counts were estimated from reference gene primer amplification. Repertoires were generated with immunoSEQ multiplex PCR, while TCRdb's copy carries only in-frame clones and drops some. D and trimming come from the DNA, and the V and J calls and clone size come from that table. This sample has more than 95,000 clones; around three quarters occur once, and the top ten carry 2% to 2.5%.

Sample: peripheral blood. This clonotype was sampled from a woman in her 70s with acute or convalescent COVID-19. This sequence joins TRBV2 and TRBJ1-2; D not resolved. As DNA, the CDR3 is TGTGCCAGCAGTGTAATAGAGGGAAAAGATGGCTACACCTTC. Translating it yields CASSVIEGKDGYTF.